The 4 T cell receptor beta chains presented below share a single source sample, sequenced in a study of blood T cell repertoires in COVID-19. Measured with immunoSEQ multiplex PCR; TCRdb has only the in-frame clones, and not every one. The data hold about 200,000 clones, with approximately 87% observed a single time. Sequenced material: peripheral blood. All receptors come from a woman between 70 and 85 years old with acute or convalescent COVID-19.

V and J are TRBV7-2 and TRBJ1-1; TRBD1 might be the D (5 bases). From germline, CDR1 is SGHTA and CDR2 FQGNSA. CDR3 length: 13 amino acids. The germline V and J ends were trimmed by 8 bases and 1 base, with 11 bases remaining between them. As DNA, the CDR3 is TGTGCCAGCCGCCGCCAGGGGAACACTGAAGCTTTCTTT. Its protein is CASRRQGNTEAFF. Together with reference TRBV7-2 and TRBJ1-1, the CDR3 gives the full variable domain: GAGVSQSPSNKVTEKGKDVELRCDPISGHTALYWYRQSLGQGLEFLIYFQGNSAPDKSGLPSDRFSAERTGGSVSTLTIQRTQQEDSAVYLCASRRQGNTEAFFGQGTRLTVV.

This clone has just one count. This sequence joins TRBV6-6 and TRBJ2-3, with 7 positions matching TRBD2. The CDR3 has 16 amino acids. With 5 bases clipped from V and 1 base from J, the junction kept 9 bases outside the gene matches. Germline CDR1 MNHNY, CDR2 SVGAGI (reference sequence). The CDR3 sequence: CASSPLASGRTDTQYF. DNA of the CDR3: TGTGCCAGCAGTCCCTTAGCTAGCGGACGCACAGATACGCAGTATTTT.

V and J are TRBV11-2 and TRBJ2-1, with D possibly TRBD1 on 6 matching bases. The CDR3 covers 16 residues. The germline V and J ends were trimmed by 2 bases and 5 bases, with 16 bases remaining between them. Germline V gene lookup returns CDR1 SGHAT and CDR2 FQNNGV. The CDR3 nucleotides read TGTGCCAGCAGCTTACAGATTAGCGCAGGGGACAATGAGCAGTTCTTC. The encoded protein is CASSLQISAGDNEQFF.

This CDR3 reads CASSSDRVLPQHF. The CDR3 DNA follows: TGTGCCAGCAGCTCTGACAGGGTGCTGCCCCAGCATTTT. This chain connects TRBV5-4 to TRBJ1-5, with 7 nucleotides matching TRBD1. Trimming removed 3 bases from V and 9 bases from J; junction bases left unmatched: 6. From germline, CDR1 is SGHNT and CDR2 YYREEE (reference sequence). The CDR3 is 13 amino acids.